This paragraph reports one T cell receptor (beta chain). Within the sample, other DNA sequences also encode this same CDR3. The sample originates from a study of Ad26.COV2.S vaccination and SARS-CoV-2 variants. Trimming cost V 3 bases and J 0 bases, with 2 bases left between them. This CDR3 comprises 11 residues. In germline, CDR1 is SQVTM, CDR2 ANQGSEA. The sample's treatment: 15 to 20 received Ad26.COV2.S at low or high dose, single or two shots; about 5 received placebo; per-sample allocation not given. Sampling occurred on day 63 after the first vaccine or placebo injection. TCRdb's table, derived via immunoSEQ multiplex PCR, lists solely in-frame clones and lacks some. The sample consists of 440,000 or so clones, 80% to 90% of them appearing once.

The source material was peripheral blood, sampled in a trial of Ad26.COV2.S vaccine versus placebo. The chain is built from TRBV29-1 and TRBJ1-2; no firm D call. This TCR derives from a person between 18 and 65 years old who received the Ad26.COV2.S COVID-19 vaccine or a placebo. CDR3 DNA: TGCAGCGTTGAGTCTAACTATGGCTACACCTTC. Protein product: CSVESNYGYTF.